This T cell receptor beta chain is drawn from a study of T cell responses to AZD1222 COVID-19 vaccine. The study's findings and limits: White British donors predominated, females outnumbered males, and clonal diversity was possibly underestimated. Increased Spike-specific TCR breadth and depth were observed after two AZD1222 doses.

The assay was immunoSEQ multiplex PCR, and TCRdb's table has in-frame clones only and misses some. The table has over 90,000 clones, 91% seen once. The germline CDR1 and CDR2 sequences are SGHTA and FQGTGA. CDR3 size: 13 residues. Trimming stripped 5 bases from V and 6 bases from J, with 14 bases between. Worth noting for this clone: Its antigen is unknown.

The sequence came from an adult in good health. The source material was peripheral blood, sampled on day 0 of AZD1222 vaccination. V and J are TRBV7-3 and TRBJ2-7, with D hard to call. CDR3 sequence: CASSPSIIGEQYF. The CDR3 region has the DNA TGTGCCAGCAGCCCCTCGATCATAGGCGAGCAGTACTTC.